There are many counts of the clone carrying this T cell receptor (beta chain). Its antigen is unidentified. A modified ARM-PCR protocol with three rounds of nested PCR amplified TCRbeta. TCRdb redid the calling of the multiplex PCR reads with MiXCR, one entry per CDR3 protein. The data contain some 120,000 distinct CDR3 sequences, 55% to 75% of them seen just once; the ten biggest clones take up 9.5% to 15%. The sample comes from a study of tumor and adjacent non-tumor tissue in lung cancer. Study-level results: Compared with tumor, normal lung showed significantly lower TCR diversity. Patients with more diverse tumor TCRs had worse survival.

This sample's RNA came from whole unsorted tissue. The TCR was taken from a man younger than 40 with non-small cell lung cancer. What was sequenced was lung tumor tissue.

This chain's CDR3 is CASTRGTSGELFF. The DNA for the CDR3 is TGTGCCAGCACCAGAGGGACCTCCGGGGAGCTGTTTTTT. This chain joins TRBV6-2 or TRBV6-3 and TRBJ2-2, with D perhaps being TRBD1 or TRBD2 (5 bases each). V was cut by 7 bases and J by 6 bases, with 12 bases left in between. The CDR3 covers 13 residues. The germline V gene encodes CDR1 MNHEY and CDR2 SVGEGT.